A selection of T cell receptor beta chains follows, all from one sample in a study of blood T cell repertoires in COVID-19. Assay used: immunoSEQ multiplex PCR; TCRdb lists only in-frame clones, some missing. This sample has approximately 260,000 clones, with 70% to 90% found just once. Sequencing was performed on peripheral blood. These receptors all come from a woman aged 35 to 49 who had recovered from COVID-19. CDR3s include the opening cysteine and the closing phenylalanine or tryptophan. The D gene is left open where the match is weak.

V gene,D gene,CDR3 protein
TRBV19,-,CASSSMGAVVNQPQHF
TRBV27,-,CASSLWPPRGNQPQHF
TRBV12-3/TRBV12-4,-,CASSLRRDSNPLF
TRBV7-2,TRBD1,CASSAGTASGNTIYF
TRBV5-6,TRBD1,CASSLWDRGTEAFF
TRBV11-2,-,CASSLGSYGYTF
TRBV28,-,CASSQQRYGYTF
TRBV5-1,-,CASSLAKTSNTDTQYF
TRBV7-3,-,CASSPLREGGLNSPLHF
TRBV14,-,CASSQAQGEQFF
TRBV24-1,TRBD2,CATSDPVGGSTDTQYF
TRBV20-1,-,CSASPAVGTGELFF
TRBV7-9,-,CASSFMTSTGTYEQYF
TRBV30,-,CAWESDTFSYEQYF
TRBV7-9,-,CASSLGGNSGNTIYF
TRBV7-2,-,CASSWYTSQEGEQYF
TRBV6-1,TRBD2,CASREPSGRSTYEQYF
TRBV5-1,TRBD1,CASSPQTGEGYGYTF
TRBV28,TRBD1,CASSLGTGGTDTQYF
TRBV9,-,CASSGVGQSRQETQYF
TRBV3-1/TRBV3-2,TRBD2,CASSSSGRALNEQFF
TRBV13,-,CASSLGGGYNEQFF
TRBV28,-,CASKEGRNYGYTF
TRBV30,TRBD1,CAAQGAGGYTF
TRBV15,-,CATSRDYEGLKGYTF
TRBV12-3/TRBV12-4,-,CASSFYLGQPQHF
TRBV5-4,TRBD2,CASSLGLANEQFF
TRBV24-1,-,CATSDFGAGSYGYTF
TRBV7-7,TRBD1,CASSSGTGKQYF
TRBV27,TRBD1,CASSQQGLGGYTF
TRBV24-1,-,CATFRSGELGYGYTF
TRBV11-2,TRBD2,CASSLVTSGGEQFF
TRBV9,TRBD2,CASTVGLREGTGELFF
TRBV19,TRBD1,CASSTETGPSPLRPQHF
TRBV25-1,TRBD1,CASSDRGLSFKNIQYF
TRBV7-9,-,CASSPIGGGREKLFF
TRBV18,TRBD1,CASSADRGIDEQFF
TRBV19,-,CASSIVREETQYF
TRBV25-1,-,CASSGQGPSNQPQHF
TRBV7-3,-,CASSPRGQGTETQYF
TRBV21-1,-,CASPLAKNTDTQYF
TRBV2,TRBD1,CASTGQGLRTYNEQFF
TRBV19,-,CASSQRTDQPQHF
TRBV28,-,CASNTGYEQYF